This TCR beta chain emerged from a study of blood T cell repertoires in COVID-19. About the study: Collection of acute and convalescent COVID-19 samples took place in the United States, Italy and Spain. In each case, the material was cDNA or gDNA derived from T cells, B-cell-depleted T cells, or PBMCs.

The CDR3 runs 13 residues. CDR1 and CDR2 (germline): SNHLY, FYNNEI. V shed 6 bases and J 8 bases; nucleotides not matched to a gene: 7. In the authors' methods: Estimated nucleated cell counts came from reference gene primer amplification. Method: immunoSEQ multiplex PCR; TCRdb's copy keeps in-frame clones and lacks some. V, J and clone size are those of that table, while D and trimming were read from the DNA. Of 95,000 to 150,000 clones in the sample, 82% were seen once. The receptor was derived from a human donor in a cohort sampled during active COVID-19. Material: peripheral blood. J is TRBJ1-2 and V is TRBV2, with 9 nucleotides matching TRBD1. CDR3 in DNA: TGTGCCAGCAGCGAAACAGGGGGCGGAGGCTACACCTTC. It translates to CASSETGGGGYTF.